This T cell receptor beta chain comes out of a study of CD8 T cells in Susac syndrome. Random hexamers served to reverse transcribe roughly 0.5 to 1 ug RNA. TCRdb independently ran MiXCR on the immunoSEQ multiplex PCR reads; one entry per CDR3 protein. The table records around 130,000 distinct CDR3 sequences, around 91% of them present only once. From blood CD8+ and CD4+ T cells, TCR beta sequences were generated. Trimming at V came to 4 bases and at J to 1 base, leaving 7 bases not matched to a gene. The CDR3 is 16 amino acids. Germline CDR1 and CDR2: SEHNR and FQNEAQ (reference sequence). This TCR was recovered from a human donor with multiple sclerosis. Sequences were obtained from CD8+ T cells from PBMCs. This chain connects TRBV7-9 to TRBJ2-7; 10 bases are shared with TRBD2. The CDR3 bases are TGTGCCAGCAGCTCGCCTCCGACTAGCGGGTCCTACGAGCAGTACTTC. Its translation is CASSSPPTSGSYEQYF. The whole variable domain, remainder taken from reference TRBV7-9 and TRBJ2-7, is DTGVSQNPRHKITKRGQNVTFRCDPISEHNRLYWYRQTLGQGPEFLTYFQNEAQLEKSRLLSDRFSAERPKGSFSTLEIQRTEQGDSAMYLCASSSPPTSGSYEQYFGPGTRLTVT.